A single sample gave rise to the 14 T cell receptor beta chains below, sequenced in a study of blood T cell repertoires in COVID-19. Only in-frame clones appear in the TCRdb table, and some are missing; sequencing was by immunoSEQ multiplex PCR. The sample lists roughly 120,000 clones; 76% were seen once. The sequenced material came from peripheral blood. The receptors originated from a woman aged 80 or over with acute or convalescent COVID-19.

The V and J genes are TRBV5-5 and TRBJ2-3, with a tentative D call TRBD1 (5 bases). CDR3 length: 16 residues. Germline V CDR1 and CDR2: SGHKS, YYEKEE (reference sequence). Trimming pared 3 bases from V and 0 bases from J, leaving 14 bases between. CDR3 sequence reads: CASSWMGRSSTDTQYF. The DNA for the CDR3 is TGTGCCAGCAGCTGGATGGGGCGATCTAGCACAGATACGCAGTATTTT. The full variable domain, in which reference TRBV5-5 and TRBJ2-3 provide the parts outside the CDR3, is DAGVTQSPTHLIKTRGQQVTLRCSPISGHKSVSWYQQVLGQGPQFIFQYYEKEERGRGNFPDRFSARQFPNYSSELNVNALLLGDSALYLCASSWMGRSSTDTQYFGPGTRLTVL.

The chain recombines TRBV20-1 with TRBJ1-1, with D possibly TRBD1 on 5 matching bases. The CDR3 is 11 residues long. Germline-derived CDR1 and CDR2 are DFQATT and SNEGSKA (reference sequence). DNA of the CDR3: TGCAGCCCTAGGGGGAACACTGAAGCTTTCTTT. It specifies CSPRGNTEAFF.

This clone was observed a handful of times. The chain uses TRBV3-1 (or the pseudogene TRBV3-2) and TRBJ2-6; D ambiguous. V was pared by 4 bases and J by 6 bases, with 19 bases between. This CDR3 contains 17 residues. CDR1 and CDR2 from the germline V gene are LGHDT and YNNKEL (reference sequence). CDR3 DNA: TGTGCCAGCAGCCTCCTGGGCAGTTTAGGTGCGGCCAACGTCCTGACTTTC. Translation: CASSLLGSLGAANVLTF.

The gene calls are TRBV6-5 and TRBJ1-2; maybe TRBD1 (5 bases). Trimming cost V 0 bases and J 4 bases, with 12 bases left between them. Germline lookup yields CDR1 MNHEY and CDR2 SVGAGI. This CDR3 comprises 15 residues. The CDR3 here is CASSYSNRGIYGYTF. The CDR3 DNA is TGTGCCAGCAGTTACTCGAATCGGGGGATCTATGGCTACACCTTC.

V usage is TRBV7-9 and J usage is TRBJ2-2; 14 positions agree with TRBD2. This CDR3 has 17 residues. Germline V CDR1 and CDR2: SEHNR, FQNEAQ (reference sequence). Trimming at V came to 5 bases and at J to 5 bases, leaving 7 bases not matched to a gene. CDR3 nucleotides: TGTGCCAGCAGCCAAGGACTAGCGGGAGGTGGAACCGGGGAGCTGTTTTTT. Translation: CASSQGLAGGGTGELFF.

This chain connects TRBV4-3 to TRBJ1-4; TRBD1 might be the D (5 bases). V lost 0 bases and J 4 bases, leaving 9 bases between the germline ends. Germline-derived CDR1 and CDR2 are LGHNA and YSLEER. The CDR3 spans 15 residues. The CDR3 DNA reads TGCGCCAGCAGCCAAGATCCGACAGTTAATGAAAAACTGTTTTTT. It yields the protein CASSQDPTVNEKLFF.

This clone was recorded once. The chain links TRBV11-1 to TRBJ1-1; 7 nucleotides agree with TRBD1. The CDR3 loop spans 14 amino acids. After removal of 4 bases from V and 4 bases from J, the junction contained 6 bases not matched to a gene. Germline V gives CDR1 SGHAT, CDR2 FQDESV (reference sequence). CDR3 sequence reads: CASSSYRGVTEAFF. The CDR3 DNA follows: TGTGCCAGCAGCTCCTACAGGGGCGTCACTGAAGCTTTCTTT.

This clone came up a few times. The chain uses TRBV5-6 and TRBJ2-7, with D perhaps matching TRBD1 (6 bases). The CDR3 runs to 14 residues. Germline assignment: CDR1 SGHDT and CDR2 YYEEEE. The V and J ends lost 1 base and 3 bases respectively, with 11 bases between them. The CDR3 region has the DNA TGTGCCAGCAGCTTGATAGGCAGGGGCTACGAGCAGTACTTC. This encodes CASSLIGRGYEQYF.

The sample holds a few counts of this clone. V is TRBV10-3 and J is TRBJ2-3; 11 bases fit TRBD2. The V segment lost 4 bases and the J segment 1 base; nucleotides outside the gene matches: 7. Per the germline V gene, CDR1 is ENHRY and CDR2 is SYGVKD. The CDR3 loop spans 17 amino acids. The CDR3 nucleotides read TGTGCCATCAGTGGTAGCGGGAGGGCCGTGGGCACAGATACGCAGTATTTT. It codes for CAISGSGRAVGTDTQYF.

This clone appeared a single time. The chain joins TRBV3-1 (or the pseudogene TRBV3-2) to TRBJ1-6; D might be TRBD1 (5 bases). From germline, CDR1 is LGHDT and CDR2 YNNKEL (reference sequence). V was trimmed by 4 bases and J by 7 bases, leaving 11 bases between them. The length of the CDR3 is 14 residues. CDR3 protein: CASSRTRGNSPLHF. In DNA form, the CDR3 reads TGTGCCAGCAGCCGGACGCGGGGGAATTCACCCCTCCACTTT.

About this clone itself: The same CDR3 can be traced to other DNA sequences in this sample. The chain is built from TRBV4-1 and TRBJ1-6; TRBD1 aligns across 9 bases. The V and J ends lost 1 base and 9 bases, in that order; junction bases with no gene match: 4. CDR3 length: 15 amino acids. From germline, CDR1 is MGHRA and CDR2 YSYEKL. The CDR3 sequence: CASSQVDRGGSPLHF. The CDR3 region has the DNA TGCGCCAGCAGCCAAGTAGACAGGGGGGGTTCACCCCTCCACTTT.

V is TRBV11-1 and J is TRBJ2-5; D may be TRBD1 (5 bases). The CDR3 is made up of 14 amino acids. Germline CDR1 and CDR2: SGHAT and FQDESV (reference sequence). V gave up 1 base and J gave up 2 bases, with 8 bases separating them. CDR3 loop: CASSLDRFQETQYF. As DNA, the CDR3 is TGTGCCAGCAGCTTAGACAGGTTTCAAGAGACCCAGTACTTC.

The chain carries TRBV7-6 and TRBJ2-3; 7 positions match TRBD2. Germline loops: CDR1 SGHVS, CDR2 FNYEAQ. CDR3 length: 14 residues. V trimming: 4 bases; J trimming: 2 bases; junction bases outside the gene matches: 3. The CDR3 loop reads CASSSGTNTDTQYF. As DNA, the CDR3 is TGTGCCAGCAGCTCCGGGACTAACACAGATACGCAGTATTTT.

V and J are TRBV3-1 (or the pseudogene TRBV3-2) and TRBJ2-7, with 7 positions matching TRBD2. The CDR3 consists of 15 residues. The J segment lost 4 bases and the V segment lost 4 bases, leaving 10 bases of the junction unmatched. Per germline, CDR1 LGHDT and CDR2 YNNKEL (reference sequence). This CDR3 is CASSLPIERDYEQYF. The CDR3 DNA sequence: TGTGCCAGCAGCCTGCCTATCGAGCGGGATTACGAGCAGTACTTC.